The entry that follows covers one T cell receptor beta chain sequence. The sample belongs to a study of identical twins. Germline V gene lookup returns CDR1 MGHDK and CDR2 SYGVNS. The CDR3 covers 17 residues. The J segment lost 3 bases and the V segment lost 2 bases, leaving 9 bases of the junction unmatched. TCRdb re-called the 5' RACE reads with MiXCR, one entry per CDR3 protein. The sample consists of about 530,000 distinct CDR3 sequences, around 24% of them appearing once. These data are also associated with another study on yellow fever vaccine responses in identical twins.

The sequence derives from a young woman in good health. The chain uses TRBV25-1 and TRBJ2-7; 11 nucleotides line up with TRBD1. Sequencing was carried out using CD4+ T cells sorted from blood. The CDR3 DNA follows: TGTGCCAGCAGTGAACTGGAAGCGGACAGGGGGCTCTACGAGCAGTACGTC. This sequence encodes CASSELEADRGLYEQYV.